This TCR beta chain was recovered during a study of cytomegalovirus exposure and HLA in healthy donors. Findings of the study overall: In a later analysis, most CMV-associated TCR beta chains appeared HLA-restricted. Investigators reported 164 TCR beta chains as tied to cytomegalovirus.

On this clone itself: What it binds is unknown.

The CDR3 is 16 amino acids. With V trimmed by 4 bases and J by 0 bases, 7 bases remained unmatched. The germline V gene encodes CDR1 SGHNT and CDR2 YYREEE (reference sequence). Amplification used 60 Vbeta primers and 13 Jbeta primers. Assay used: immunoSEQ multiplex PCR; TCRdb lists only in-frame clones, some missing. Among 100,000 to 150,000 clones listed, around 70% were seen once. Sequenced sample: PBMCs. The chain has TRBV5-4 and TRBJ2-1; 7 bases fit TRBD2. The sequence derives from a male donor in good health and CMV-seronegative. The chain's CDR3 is CASSIGSGGSYNEQFF. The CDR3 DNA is TGTGCCAGCAGCATTGGGTCGGGGGGCTCCTACAATGAGCAGTTCTTC.